This is a list of T cell receptor beta chains from one sample in a study of blood T cell repertoires in COVID-19. Profiling relied on immunoSEQ multiplex PCR, and the TCRdb table lists in-frame clones only, not all of them. The table includes about 410,000 clones, about nine tenths detected once. Input material: peripheral blood. The source of these receptors is a woman aged 30 to 39 with active or convalescent COVID-19. Both conserved end residues are part of each CDR3. The D gene is left open where the match is weak. Clone size appears in some rows only: once, few, many, or a class for an expanded clone.

len	abundance	v_gene	j_gene	d_gene	CDR3aa	CDR3nt
16	few	TRBV9	TRBJ2-2	TRBD1	CASSPPGTGGLGELFF	TGTGCCAGCAGCCCCCCCGGGACAGGGGGTCTCGGGGAGCTGTTTTTT
13	.	TRBV6-6	TRBJ1-2	.	CASSLSEGYGYTF	TGTGCCAGCAGTTTGTCAGAGGGCTATGGCTACACCTTC
14	.	TRBV19	TRBJ2-5	TRBD1	CASSYRGRQETQYF	TGTGCCAGTAGTTACAGGGGGCGACAAGAGACCCAGTACTTC
13	.	TRBV6-5	TRBJ2-7	.	CASRRQVSYEQYF	TGTGCCAGCAGGCGACAGGTCTCCTACGAGCAGTACTTC
16	.	TRBV21-1	TRBJ2-4	.	CASSAGEGYSKNIQYF	TGTGCCAGCAGCGCTGGGGAGGGTTATAGCAAAAACATTCAGTACTTC
14	.	TRBV27	TRBJ2-7	.	CAKPGLLSSYEQYF	TGTGCCAAACCGGGACTTCTAAGCTCCTACGAGCAGTACTTC
15	.	TRBV19	TRBJ2-7	TRBD2	CASSIDTSGSYEQYF	TGTGCCAGTAGTATAGACACTAGCGGCTCCTACGAGCAGTACTTC
15	.	TRBV28	TRBJ1-4	.	CASSLYSGEYEKLFF	TGTGCCAGCAGTTTATACTCTGGGGAGTATGAAAAACTGTTTTTT
15	.	TRBV18	TRBJ2-3	TRBD2	CASSGSSGASDTQYF	TGTGCCAGCTCAGGATCTAGCGGGGCCTCAGATACGCAGTATTTT
14	.	TRBV29-1	TRBJ1-1	.	CSVGRTAGNTEAFF	TGCAGCGTTGGTAGGACGGCGGGGAACACTGAAGCTTTCTTT
15	.	TRBV3-1/TRBV3-2	TRBJ2-7	TRBD1	CASSHLIGTGSEQYF	TGTGCCAGCAGCCACCTAATAGGGACAGGTTCCGAGCAGTACTTC
16	.	TRBV3-1/TRBV3-2	TRBJ2-7	.	CASSQYGEISSYEQYF	TGTGCCAGCAGCCAATACGGAGAGATTAGTTCCTACGAGCAGTACTTC
17	.	TRBV4-1	TRBJ2-1	TRBD2	CASSLSRLAGGYNEQFF	TGCGCCAGCAGCCTTAGTAGACTAGCGGGGGGGTACAATGAGCAGTTCTTC
14	.	TRBV5-1	TRBJ2-1	TRBD2	CASSPGTSSGEQFF	TGCGCCAGCAGCCCCGGGACTAGCAGTGGTGAGCAGTTCTTC
14	.	TRBV18	TRBJ1-5	.	CASSRETDNQPQHF	TGTGCCAGCTCACGCGAGACAGATAATCAGCCCCAGCATTTT
11	.	TRBV10-1	TRBJ2-7	.	CASSASYEQYF	TGCGCCAGCAGTGCGTCCTACGAGCAGTACTTC
11	.	TRBV29-1	TRBJ1-2	.	CSVGTDYGYTF	TGCAGCGTTGGGACAGACTATGGCTACACCTTC
15	.	TRBV2	TRBJ1-6	TRBD1	CASSVGGAYNSPLHF	TGTGCCAGCAGTGTAGGGGGCGCCTATAATTCACCCCTCCACTTT
14	.	TRBV18	TRBJ2-5	TRBD1	CASSKQGAMETQYF	TGTGCCAGCTCAAAACAGGGGGCGATGGAGACCCAGTACTTC
15	.	TRBV19	TRBJ1-2	TRBD1	CASSIQQGANYGYTF	TGTGCCAGTAGTATACAACAGGGGGCAAACTATGGCTACACCTTC
11	many	TRBV29-1	TRBJ1-2	.	CSVATWHGYTF	TGCAGCGTTGCGACTTGGCATGGCTACACCTTC
15	.	TRBV7-9	TRBJ2-7	TRBD1	CASSLTGGAVDEQYF	TGTGCCAGCAGCCTTACAGGGGGCGCCGTGGACGAGCAGTACTTC
15	.	TRBV27	TRBJ1-6	.	CASSFMSSYNSPLHF	TGTGCCAGCAGTTTTATGAGCTCCTATAATTCACCCCTCCACTTT
15	.	TRBV19	TRBJ2-1	TRBD1	CASSIADRDDGEQFF	TGTGCCAGTAGTATCGCGGACAGGGATGATGGTGAGCAGTTCTTC
14	.	TRBV28	TRBJ2-1	TRBD2	CASSLDIGTTEQFF	TGTGCCAGCAGTTTAGATATCGGGACTACTGAGCAGTTCTTC
16	.	TRBV19	TRBJ2-1	TRBD2	CASSMRLAGSYNEQFF	TGTGCCAGTAGTATGCGACTAGCGGGCTCTTACAATGAGCAGTTCTTC